The 3 T cell receptor beta chains listed next were all sequenced from one sample in a study of T cells in localized non-small cell lung cancer (dated by TCRdb to the early 2020s). The library was obtained by the immunoSEQ multiplex PCR assay. TCRdb re-hosts the immuneACCESS table, in-frame sequences only. Its copies lack some clones; in the studies checked, an unresolved V gene accounts for under half of them, and the cause for the rest is not known. For this sample there are roughly 21,000 clones; 88% appear just once. Of the sample, 25% to 35% is held by the ten largest clones. The specimen was peripheral blood mononuclear cells, collected before any cancer treatment. Every receptor here comes from a male donor aged 60 or over with stage II lung adenocarcinoma.

The rearrangement links TRBV29-1 to TRBJ2-7; 9 bases are shared with TRBD1. CDR3 length: 16 residues. Germline CDR1 reads SQVTM; CDR2 reads ANQGSEA. V lost 4 bases to trimming and J lost 1 base; unmatched junction nucleotides: 11. The CDR3 is CSVAGTGSGFSYEQYF. CDR3 nucleotide sequence: TGCAGCGTTGCAGGGACAGGGTCCGGGTTTTCCTACGAGCAGTACTTC.

The table lists this clone with a count of one. This rearrangement joins TRBV28 to TRBJ1-3; D not resolved. With 5 bases removed from V and 1 base from J, the gap between germline ends came to 15 bases. Germline CDR1 and CDR2: MDHEN and SYDVKM. The CDR3 has 16 residues. The CDR3 DNA follows: TGTGCCAGCAGTCCCCTAGGAGGCCATTCTGGAAACACCATATATTTT. Protein sequence: CASSPLGGHSGNTIYF.

The chain employs TRBV4-1 and TRBJ1-1; D is possibly TRBD1 (5 bases). The CDR3 covers 14 residues. Per germline, CDR1 MGHRA and CDR2 YSYEKL. Trimming pared 2 bases from V and 1 base from J, leaving 8 bases between. The CDR3, as DNA: TGCGCCAGCAGCCAAAGGGGTGGGAACACTGAAGCTTTCTTT. Its protein is CASSQRGGNTEAFF.